Below are 21 T cell receptor beta chains sequenced from a single sample in a study of blood T cell repertoires in COVID-19. TCRdb keeps only in-frame clones here, not all; method: immunoSEQ multiplex PCR. Here the sample spans roughly 100,000 clones, roughly 80% being singletons. The sample taken for sequencing was peripheral blood. These TCRs come from a man in his fifties or sixties with acute or convalescent COVID-19.

The chain employs TRBV6-5 and TRBJ1-2, with a tentative D call TRBD1 (6 bases). V was pared by 7 bases and J by 5 bases, with 14 bases between. The CDR3 is 13 residues long. Germline-derived CDR1 and CDR2 are MNHEY and SVGAGI. As DNA, the CDR3 is TGTGCCAGCACCACTGGACAGAAATATGGCTACACCTTC. Its translation is CASTTGQKYGYTF.

This sequence joins TRBV19 and TRBJ1-1; D is perhaps TRBD1 (6 bases). CDR3 length equals 11 residues. V was shortened by 7 bases and J by 10 bases, with 13 bases between the two germline ends. Germline loops: CDR1 LNHDA, CDR2 SQIVND (reference sequence). The CDR3 region is CASNGRGRAFF. The CDR3 coding sequence is TGTGCCAGTAATGGAAGGGGGAGAGCTTTCTTT. The entire variable domain, with the rest obtained from reference TRBV19 and TRBJ1-1, is as follows: DGGITQSPKYLFRKEGQNVTLSCEQNLNHDAMYWYRQDPGQGLRLIYYSQIVNDFQKGDIAEGYSVSREKKESFPLTVTSAQKNPTAFYLCASNGRGRAFFGQGTRLTVV.

The chain employs TRBV4-3 and TRBJ2-4, with D possibly being TRBD1 (7 bases). The germline V gene has CDR1 LGHNA and CDR2 YSLEER. V lost 4 bases, J lost 4 bases, and 14 bases lay in between. The CDR3 totals 15 residues. DNA for the CDR3: TGCGCCAGCAGCCGGCAGACAGGGACTAAAAACATTCAGTACTTC. Its translation: CASSRQTGTKNIQYF.

The chain joins TRBV30 to TRBJ1-1; TRBD1 matches at 9 bases. The CDR3 loop spans 14 amino acids. Germline V gene sequence: CDR1 GTSNPN, CDR2 SVGIG (reference sequence). Trimming took 8 bases from V and 3 from J; bases not matched to a gene: 10. This CDR3 is CATQGAGIDTEAFF. For the CDR3, the DNA is TGTGCCACACAGGGGGCAGGTATTGACACTGAAGCTTTCTTT.

In DNA, the CDR3 is TGTGCCAGCAGCTTGGCCGGACAGGGGGCGGGTTTCTATGGCTACACCTTC. Protein product: CASSLAGQGAGFYGYTF. The chain couples TRBV5-4 to TRBJ1-2, with TRBD1 matching 11 bases. The V gene end was trimmed by 0 bases and the J gene end by 4 bases; junction bases not matched to a gene: 8. Germline V lookup: CDR1 SGHNT, CDR2 YYREEE (reference sequence). The CDR3 is 17 amino acids.

CDR3 in amino acids: CASSQGAYNEQFF. CDR3 nucleotides: TGTGCCAGCAGCCAAGGGGCTTACAATGAGCAGTTCTTC. The chain recombines TRBV14 with TRBJ2-1, with D unresolved. Looked up from germline, CDR1 is SGHDN and CDR2 is FVKESK. The CDR3 has 13 residues. Trimming left V 1 base short and J 4 bases short, with 5 bases between.

The chain employs TRBV5-4 and TRBJ2-7; TRBD1 might be the D (6 bases). Trimming stripped 6 bases from V and 2 bases from J, with 18 bases between. The CDR3 is 15 residues long. Germline CDR1 is SGHNT and CDR2 is YYREEE (reference sequence). The CDR3 loop reads CASMPGHQAPYEQYF. CDR3 sequence (DNA): TGTGCCAGCATGCCGGGACACCAAGCTCCCTACGAGCAGTACTTC.

This chain uses TRBV5-1 with TRBJ1-2, with D unclear. V was trimmed by 4 bases and J by 6 bases, leaving 10 bases between them. The CDR3 covers 12 residues. CDR1 and CDR2 (germline): SGHRS, YFSETQ. Here the CDR3 DNA reads TGCGCCAGCAGCGTCGGCCAGGATGGCTACACCTTC. Translated: CASSVGQDGYTF.

CDR3 region: CASSLLRGYYGYTF. The CDR3 DNA reads as TGTGCCAGCAGCTTGTTGAGGGGGTACTATGGCTACACCTTC. The chain has TRBV5-6 and TRBJ1-2, with a possible D match to TRBD1 (6 bases). This CDR3 is built from 14 residues. Germline values: CDR1 SGHDT, CDR2 YYEEEE. The V end lost 1 base, the J end lost 3 bases, and 10 bases lay between the germline ends. The whole variable domain, filled in from reference TRBV5-6 and TRBJ1-2, reads DAGVTQSPTHLIKTRGQQVTLRCSPKSGHDTVSWYQQALGQGPQFIFQYYEEEERQRGNFPDRFSGHQFPNYSSELNVNALLLGDSALYLCASSLLRGYYGYTFGSGTRLTVV.

The chain combines TRBV28 with TRBJ1-2, with D uncertain. V lost 6 bases to trimming and J lost 4 bases, with 12 bases between them. The CDR3 is made up of 13 amino acids. The germline CDR1 and CDR2 sequences are MDHEN and SYDVKM. The CDR3 protein is CASSTYRGYGYTF. CDR3 in DNA: TGTGCCAGCAGCACCTACCGGGGCTATGGCTACACCTTC.

This sequence joins TRBV28 and TRBJ1-5; 8 positions agree with TRBD1. Germline values: CDR1 MDHEN, CDR2 SYDVKM. Trimming took 5 bases from V and 0 from J; bases not matched to a gene: 9. The CDR3 is 17 amino acids. The CDR3 loop is CASSGQGGSFSNQPQHF. CDR3 in DNA: TGTGCCAGCAGTGGACAGGGTGGCTCCTTTAGCAATCAGCCCCAGCATTTT.

In this sample, this clone turned up a few times. J is TRBJ2-1 and V is TRBV5-1, with TRBD1 as a possible D gene (5 bases). CDR3 length equals 14 residues. Germline V gene sequence: CDR1 SGHRS, CDR2 YFSETQ. The V gene lost 2 bases and the J gene lost 7 bases, with 13 bases spanning the gap. In DNA form, the CDR3 reads TGCGCCAGCAGCTTAGGACAAATGTTGAATGAGCAGTTCTTC. Protein: CASSLGQMLNEQFF.

This chain uses TRBV18 with TRBJ2-7; TRBD1 might be the D (6 bases). The germline V gene has CDR1 KGHSH and CDR2 LQKENI. The CDR3 runs 14 residues. V lost 1 base and J 0 bases, leaving 7 bases between the germline ends. CDR3 loop: CASSPRRGSYEQYV. The CDR3 bases are TGTGCCAGCTCACCACGCAGGGGCTCCTACGAGCAGTACGTC.

This clone has just one count. V is TRBV18 and J is TRBJ2-3; TRBD2 matches 9 bases. The CDR3 has 17 amino acids. The V and J ends lost 2 bases and 1 base, in that order; junction bases with no gene match: 7. Germline-derived CDR1 and CDR2 are KGHSH and LQKENI. CDR3 nucleotides: TGTGCCAGCTCACCAGTGCTAGCGGGATTCGGCACAGATACGCAGTATTTT. It yields the protein CASSPVLAGFGTDTQYF.

This clone appeared a single time. The chain joins TRBV12-3 or TRBV12-4 to TRBJ1-5; D remains unclear. V was pared by 3 bases and J by 7 bases, with 4 bases between. This CDR3 is built from 11 residues. CDR3 nucleotide sequence: TGTGCCAGCAGTTTTCAGCAGCCCCAGCATTTT. Translating gives CASSFQQPQHF.

The V gene is TRBV3-1 (or the pseudogene TRBV3-2), the J gene TRBJ1-2; D remains unclear. Germline values: CDR1 LGHDT, CDR2 YNNKEL (reference sequence). The ends were cut back, 4 bases at V and 5 bases at J, with 23 bases in the middle. There are 17 residues in the CDR3. CDR3 region: CASSPRFSTVSGYGYTF. CDR3 DNA: TGTGCCAGCAGCCCTCGGTTCAGTACTGTTTCCGGGTATGGCTACACCTTC.

The CDR3 nucleotides are TGTGCCAGCAGTTTATCCAGATACTACGAGCAGTACTTC. It specifies CASSLSRYYEQYF. The chain uses TRBV27 and TRBJ2-7; no clear D gene. Looked up from germline, CDR1 is MNHEY and CDR2 is SMNVEV (reference sequence). The CDR3 spans 13 residues. V lost 0 bases and J 3 bases, leaving 6 bases between the germline ends.

The chain couples TRBV19 to TRBJ1-1; possible D gene TRBD1, 5 bases. This CDR3 has 15 amino acids. Trimming took off 6 bases at V and 0 bases at J, with 14 bases between the two ends. Germline CDR1 is LNHDA and CDR2 is SQIVND (reference sequence). Here the CDR3 reads CASRKGHIMNTEAFF. The CDR3 DNA sequence: TGTGCCAGTAGGAAAGGACACATCATGAACACTGAAGCTTTCTTT. Complete variable domain (other parts from reference TRBV19 and TRBJ1-1): DGGITQSPKYLFRKEGQNVTLSCEQNLNHDAMYWYRQDPGQGLRLIYYSQIVNDFQKGDIAEGYSVSREKKESFPLTVTSAQKNPTAFYLCASRKGHIMNTEAFFGQGTRLTVV.

This clone was counted a single time. V usage is TRBV4-1 and J usage is TRBJ2-3, with TRBD1 identical over 8 bases. Germline CDR1 MGHRA, CDR2 YSYEKL. The CDR3 extends over 17 amino acids. The junction had 11 bases not matched to a gene; V was cut back by 0 bases and J by 6 bases. CDR3 region: CASSQDSYRGNSDTQYF. The CDR3 coding sequence is TGCGCCAGCAGCCAAGATTCGTACAGGGGGAACAGTGATACGCAGTATTTT.

The chain carries TRBV21-1 and TRBJ2-7; TRBD1 reflects the table's D call only, with no check against the DNA. TRBV21-1 corresponds to a pseudogene. The CDR3 length is 17 residues. The DNA of the CDR3 is TGTGCCAGCAGTCAGGCAAGCCGGGACAGGGGCTCCTACGAGCAGTACGTC. This gives the protein CASSQASRDRGSYEQYV.

This clone has a count of ten or more. This rearrangement joins TRBV11-2 to TRBJ1-2, with no clear D. V dropped 4 bases and J dropped 3 bases, with 3 bases sitting between them. The CDR3 length is 11 residues. Germline values: CDR1 SGHAT, CDR2 FQNNGV. CDR3 sequence reads: CASSSYYGYTF. The CDR3 coding sequence is TGTGCCAGCAGCTCATACTATGGCTACACCTTC.